The next 32 T cell receptor beta chains were all read from a single sample in a study of shared clonotypes between healthy human individuals. Assay used: immunoSEQ multiplex PCR; TCRdb lists only in-frame clones, some missing. The table records approximately 2.5 million clones, just over 90% of them present only once. The specimen sequenced was naive CD4+ T cells sorted from blood. Specified subset: CD45RA+ positively selected. These receptors were collected from a man younger than 35 in good health.

The chain combines TRBV14 with TRBJ1-1, with TRBD1 matching over 7 bases. The CDR3 covers 15 residues. With V trimmed by 3 bases and J by 6 bases, 10 bases remained unmatched. CDR1 SGHDN and CDR2 FVKESK come from the germline V gene. CDR3 sequence reads: CASSHPYRGRAEAFF. CDR3 sequence (DNA): TGTGCCAGCAGCCACCCATACAGGGGAAGGGCTGAAGCTTTCTTT.

In its sample, this clone was seen a few times. The chain combines TRBV30 with TRBJ2-7, with 10 nucleotides matching TRBD2. Trimming at V came to 0 bases and at J to 4 bases, leaving 9 bases not matched to a gene. Germline CDR1 GTSNPN, CDR2 SVGIG (reference sequence). The length of the CDR3 is 16 residues. The CDR3 sequence is CAWSVSSGGLGYEQYF. The CDR3 region has the DNA TGTGCCTGGAGTGTTAGTAGCGGGGGGCTGGGATACGAGCAGTACTTC.

The chain employs TRBV5-1 and TRBJ2-7; TRBD1 or TRBD2 may be the D gene (6 bases each). Trimming shortened V by 3 bases and J by 2 bases, and 9 bases separated the two germline ends. Germline loops: CDR1 SGHRS, CDR2 YFSETQ. The length of the CDR3 is 13 residues. DNA for the CDR3: TGCGCCAGCAGCTGGGGGGCCACCTACGAGCAGTACTTC. This translates into CASSWGATYEQYF.

This clone was found once. This sequence joins TRBV6-6 and TRBJ1-4; D not certain. This CDR3 has 15 residues. The ends were cut back, 4 bases at V and 5 bases at J, with 14 bases in the middle. Germline loops: CDR1 MNHNY, CDR2 SVGAGI (reference sequence). The CDR3 loop is CASSSPSQSNEKLFF. The CDR3 nucleotides are TGTGCCAGCAGTTCCCCCAGCCAGAGCAATGAAAAACTGTTTTTT.

Note on this clone: The same CDR3 can be traced to other DNA sequences in this sample. The V call is TRBV4-1, the J call TRBJ2-2; tentatively, D is TRBD1 (5 bases). Germline V gene data show CDR1 as MGHRA and CDR2 as YSYEKL. The CDR3 is 16 amino acids. Trimming shortened V by 1 base and J by 6 bases, and 15 bases separated the two germline ends. The CDR3 region is CASSQVGRGRAGELFF. The CDR3 DNA follows: TGCGCCAGCAGCCAAGTGGGAAGGGGTAGAGCCGGGGAGCTGTTTTTT.

Comments on this clone: One end of the junction is discordant with germline, which a read error may explain. The V and J genes are TRBV7-7 and TRBJ2-1; 7 nucleotides align to TRBD1. The germline V gene encodes CDR1 SSHAT and CDR2 FNYEAQ (reference sequence). The CDR3 contains 16 residues. The CDR3: CASSEGQVNSYNEQFF. CDR3 DNA: TGTGCTAGCAGCGAAGGACAGGTCAACTCCTACAATGAGCAGTTCTTC.

The rearrangement uses TRBV5-4 and TRBJ2-3; D might be TRBD1 (5 bases). CDR1 and CDR2 from the germline V gene are SGHNT and YYREEE (reference sequence). This CDR3 region has 16 residues. V lost 1 base and J 0 bases, leaving 12 bases between the germline ends. DNA for the CDR3: TGTGCCAGCAGCTTGCAGGGTGGTTCTAGCACAGATACGCAGTATTTT. It translates to CASSLQGGSSTDTQYF.

The V gene is TRBV6-6, the J gene TRBJ2-1, with no clear D. The CDR3 covers 12 residues. Trimming took 0 bases from V and 7 from J, leaving 4 bases between them. Germline-derived CDR1 and CDR2 are MNHNY and SVGAGI (reference sequence). CDR3 nucleotides: TGTGCCAGCAGTTACTCACAAAATGAGCAGTTCTTC. This encodes CASSYSQNEQFF.

V usage is TRBV25-1 and J usage is TRBJ2-7; 11 bases agree with TRBD2. V gave up 6 bases and J gave up 3 bases; unmatched junction bases: 1. From germline, CDR1 is MGHDK and CDR2 SYGVNS. This CDR3 has 13 residues. This chain's CDR3 is CASRTSGDYEQYF. The DNA of the CDR3 is TGTGCCAGCAGGACTAGCGGGGACTACGAGCAGTACTTC.

This clone turned up a few times. The chain has TRBV6-1 and TRBJ1-5; no clear D gene. CDR1 and CDR2 (germline): MNHNS, SASEGT. Trimming stripped 6 bases from V and 5 bases from J, with 8 bases between. The CDR3 runs 12 residues. The CDR3 sequence: CASSPPHQPQHF. The CDR3 DNA sequence: TGTGCCAGCAGCCCTCCACATCAGCCCCAGCATTTT.

The chain joins TRBV27 to TRBJ2-7, with TRBD1 identical over 8 bases. The V gene's germline CDR1 is MNHEY and CDR2 SMNVEV (reference sequence). The CDR3 runs to 14 residues. Losses at the gene ends were 5 bases for V and 5 bases for J; bases not matched to a gene: 8. In DNA, the CDR3 is TGTGCCAGCAGTCCCCGACAGGGGTTCCACGAGCAGTACTTC. Translation: CASSPRQGFHEQYF.

V is TRBV5-6 and J is TRBJ1-1; D may be TRBD1 (5 bases). Germline V gene lookup returns CDR1 SGHDT and CDR2 YYEEEE. This CDR3 has 15 amino acids. Trimming left V 4 bases short and J 0 bases short, with 13 bases between. CDR3 region: CASSLAGQLNTEAFF. The DNA of the CDR3 is TGTGCCAGCAGCCTGGCCGGACAACTGAACACTGAAGCTTTCTTT.

This sequence joins TRBV6-1 and TRBJ1-3; D ambiguous. This CDR3 is built from 17 residues. Germline-derived CDR1 and CDR2 are MNHNS and SASEGT. V was clipped by 3 bases and J by 0 bases, with 15 bases between them. The CDR3 spells CASSEVFQTSSGNTIYF. In DNA, the CDR3 is TGTGCCAGCAGTGAGGTTTTCCAGACGAGCTCTGGAAACACCATATATTTT.

V usage is TRBV7-9 and J usage is TRBJ1-2; maybe TRBD1 (5 bases). Germline V gene lookup returns CDR1 SEHNR and CDR2 FQNEAQ (reference sequence). Between the trimmed V and J ends, which lost 8 bases and 2 bases, there was a span of 15 bases. The CDR3 spans 14 residues. Here the CDR3 reads CASSGDGPNYGYTF. Written as DNA, the CDR3 is TGTGCCAGCTCCGGGGACGGGCCAAACTATGGCTACACCTTC.

In DNA, the CDR3 is TGCGCCAGCAGCAGGGTGGGGGGCACTGAAGCTTTCTTT. Protein product: CASSRVGGTEAFF. The J gene is TRBJ1-1, the V gene TRBV5-1; possible D gene TRBD1, 5 bases. This CDR3 comprises 13 residues. V shed 4 bases and J shed 4 bases, with 11 bases lying between them. CDR1 and CDR2 from the germline V gene are SGHRS and YFSETQ.

This chain joins TRBV5-8 and TRBJ1-2, with 9 bases aligning to TRBD1. V shed 4 bases and J 4 bases; nucleotides not matched to a gene: 8. The CDR3 length is 15 residues. CDR1 is SGHTS and CDR2 is YDEGEE in the germline V gene. The DNA for the CDR3 is TGTGCCAGCAGCCGGAGGGGGACAGGGTCCTATGGCTACACCTTC. Translated, it gives CASSRRGTGSYGYTF.

This chain connects TRBV11-2 to TRBJ2-7; a weak D match, TRBD1 (5 bases). Deletions cut 5 bases from V and 6 bases from J, with 8 bases between. CDR1 and CDR2 from the germline V gene are SGHAT and FQNNGV. The CDR3 is 11 amino acids. Here the CDR3 DNA reads TGTGCCAGCAGCGGGGCGGTCGAGCAGTACTTC. This gives the protein CASSGAVEQYF.

The chain carries TRBV28 and TRBJ2-1; TRBD2 agrees at 7 bases. In germline, CDR1 is MDHEN, CDR2 SYDVKM. The CDR3 totals 15 residues. V lost 6 bases, J lost 2 bases, and 7 bases stayed unmatched. CDR3 sequence reads: CASSLGLAAYNEQFF. The CDR3 DNA sequence: TGTGCCAGCAGCCTCGGCCTAGCGGCCTACAATGAGCAGTTCTTC.

With respect to this clone: The sample carries other DNA sequences with the same CDR3. The chain combines TRBV29-1 with TRBJ1-1; TRBD1 is a possible D gene (6 bases). Trimming removed 3 bases at V and 5 bases at J, with 10 bases between. CDR1 and CDR2 from the germline V gene are SQVTM and ANQGSEA. The CDR3 is 12 amino acids. CDR3 residues: CSVDRGGTEAFF. The DNA for the CDR3 is TGCAGCGTTGACAGGGGAGGGACTGAAGCTTTCTTT.

J is TRBJ2-5 and V is TRBV10-3; D possibly corresponds to TRBD1 (6 bases). Trimming removed 3 bases at V and 1 base at J, with 15 bases between. CDR3 length equals 16 residues. CDR1 and CDR2 from the germline V gene are ENHRY and SYGVKD. DNA for the CDR3: TGTGCCATCAGTGACCCAGGGGTGAACTCCCAAGAGACCCAGTACTTC. It encodes CAISDPGVNSQETQYF.

This clone has a single count. The V and J genes are TRBV25-1 and TRBJ2-3; D is perhaps TRBD2 (6 bases). The CDR3 loop spans 17 amino acids. Trimming took off 1 base at V and 6 bases at J, with 20 bases between the two ends. The germline V gene encodes CDR1 MGHDK and CDR2 SYGVNS. The chain's CDR3 is CASSELGGGGAGDTQYF. For the CDR3, the DNA is TGTGCCAGCAGTGAATTGGGAGGCGGTGGGGCTGGGGATACGCAGTATTTT.

On this clone: At the DNA level, this CDR3 is encoded by other sequences in the same sample as well. V is TRBV9 and J is TRBJ2-5; no clear D gene. The CDR3 spans 13 residues. V was trimmed by 0 bases and J by 1 base, leaving 4 bases between them. Germline-derived CDR1 and CDR2 are SGDLS and YYNGEE. For the CDR3, the DNA is TGTGCCAGCAGCGTAGGATTCCAAGAGACCCAGTACTTC. Translating gives CASSVGFQETQYF. Using reference TRBV9 and TRBJ2-5 for the parts outside the CDR3, the full variable domain is DSGVTQTPKHLITATGQRVTLRCSPRSGDLSVYWYQQSLDQGLQFLIQYYNGEERAKGNILERFSAQQFPDLHSELNLSSLELGDSALYFCASSVGFQETQYFGPGTRLLVL.

The J gene is TRBJ2-5, the V gene TRBV5-6; TRBD1 agrees at 9 bases. V trimming: 4 bases; J trimming: 7 bases; junction bases outside the gene matches: 11. Looked up from germline, CDR1 is SGHDT and CDR2 is YYEEEE. The CDR3 length is 15 residues. CDR3 nucleotides: TGTGCCAGCAGCGGGAGGACAGGGGATGGTCGGACCCAGTACTTC. Translation gives CASSGRTGDGRTQYF.

The V gene is TRBV27, the J gene TRBJ1-1; TRBD1 might be the D (5 bases). Germline V gene lookup returns CDR1 MNHEY and CDR2 SMNVEV (reference sequence). The CDR3 is 13 amino acids. The ends were cut back, 3 bases at V and 11 bases at J, with 16 bases in the middle. The CDR3 spells CASSFRDTGSAFF. The CDR3 DNA follows: TGTGCCAGCAGTTTCAGGGATACGGGGTCGGCTTTCTTT.

In the case of this clone: Other DNA sequences in the same sample also yield this CDR3. CDR3 sequence reads: CASSYRGGTEAFF. For the CDR3, the DNA is TGTGCCAGCAGTTACCGCGGGGGGACTGAAGCTTTCTTT. The chain carries TRBV6-5 and TRBJ1-1; maybe TRBD1 (5 bases). The CDR3 length is 13 residues. Germline CDR1 reads MNHEY; CDR2 reads SVGAGI. With 2 bases removed from V and 5 bases from J, the gap between germline ends came to 9 bases.

This clone was observed once. The gene calls are TRBV11-2 and TRBJ2-1; no definite D call. Trimming stripped 7 bases from V and 2 bases from J, with 18 bases between. This CDR3 region has 16 residues. Germline values: CDR1 SGHAT, CDR2 FQNNGV. CDR3 in amino acids: CASTLSLVPTYNEQFF. The CDR3 DNA follows: TGTGCCAGCACCCTTAGTCTTGTCCCCACCTACAATGAGCAGTTCTTC.

This clone turned up a few times. CDR3 amino acids: CAITRNLGEQYF. The CDR3 region has the DNA TGTGCCATCACCCGGAATCTCGGGGAGCAGTACTTC. V gene TRBV10-3 combines with J gene TRBJ2-7; D gene uncertain. Germline loops: CDR1 ENHRY, CDR2 SYGVKD. The CDR3 is 12 amino acids. With 7 bases removed from V and 7 bases from J, the gap between germline ends came to 14 bases.

The V and J genes are TRBV29-1 and TRBJ1-2, with D hard to call. The germline gives CDR1 SQVTM, CDR2 ANQGSEA. The CDR3 spans 14 residues. Trimming pared 3 bases from V and 0 bases from J, leaving 11 bases between. The CDR3 reads CSVEIAPPNYGYTF. CDR3 bases: TGCAGCGTTGAGATAGCGCCACCTAACTATGGCTACACCTTC.

V is TRBV9 and J is TRBJ2-7; maybe TRBD1 (5 bases). The CDR3 has 14 residues. CDR1 and CDR2 from the germline V gene are SGDLS and YYNGEE. The V end lost 0 bases, the J end lost 7 bases, and 14 bases lay between the germline ends. CDR3 bases: TGTGCCAGCAGCGTAGAACACTACTCAGGGGAGCAGTACTTC. Translating it yields CASSVEHYSGEQYF.

The chain joins TRBV2 to TRBJ2-1; possibly TRBD1 for D (5 bases). This CDR3 spans 16 amino acids. Trimming removed 0 bases from V and 4 bases from J, with 13 bases in between. The germline V gene has CDR1 SNHLY and CDR2 FYNNEI. CDR3 nucleotide sequence: TGTGCCAGCAGTGAAGCCGAGTTTAGGGGATACAATGAGCAGTTCTTC. Its translation is CASSEAEFRGYNEQFF.

The chain links TRBV5-8 to TRBJ1-6; TRBD1 agrees at 7 bases. V shed 1 base, J shed 6 bases, and the junction held 4 bases outside the gene matches. Germline assignment: CDR1 SGHTS and CDR2 YDEGEE. This CDR3 region has 15 residues. The CDR3 region has the DNA TGTGCCAGCAGCTTGCTAGGACAGGTTAATTCACCCCTCCACTTT. Its translation is CASSLLGQVNSPLHF.

This clone showed up just a few times. The sample has other DNA sequences that encode this CDR3 too. The rearrangement uses TRBV5-1 and TRBJ2-5; 7 nucleotides line up with TRBD2. The CDR3 consists of 14 residues. The germline V gene has CDR1 SGHRS and CDR2 YFSETQ. The V gene end was trimmed by 0 bases and the J gene end by 5 bases; junction bases not matched to a gene: 4. CDR3: CASSLAGGGETQYF. DNA of the CDR3: TGCGCCAGCAGCTTGGCCGGGGGAGGGGAGACCCAGTACTTC. Full variable domain (outside the CDR3, taken from reference TRBV5-1 and TRBJ2-5): KAGVTQTPRYLIKTRGQQVTLSCSPISGHRSVSWYQQTPGQGLQFLFEYFSETQRNKGNFPGRFSGRQFSNSRSEMNVSTLELGDSALYLCASSLAGGGETQYFGPGTRLLVL.